These 31 T cell receptor beta chains originate from one sample sequenced in a study of control samples from healthy donors and cancer patients. Profiling relied on immunoSEQ multiplex PCR, and the TCRdb table lists in-frame clones only, not all of them. The sample records approximately 170,000 clones, roughly 90% being singletons. Sequenced material: blood. The receptors here all came from a woman aged 45-65 years in good health.

The chain is built from TRBV25-1 and TRBJ2-5, with TRBD1 matching 7 bases. The germline V gene has CDR1 MGHDK and CDR2 SYGVNS. The CDR3 runs 14 residues. V was pared by 6 bases and J by 7 bases, with 11 bases of the junction left unmatched. The CDR3 sequence is CASSHRQGEGTQYF. In DNA, the CDR3 is TGTGCCAGCAGCCACCGACAGGGTGAGGGGACCCAGTACTTC. Together with reference TRBV25-1 and TRBJ2-5, the CDR3 gives the full variable domain: EADIYQTPRYLVIGTGKKITLECSQTMGHDKMYWYQQDPGMELHLIHYSYGVNSTEKGDLSSESTVSRIRTEHFPLTLESARPSHTSQYLCASSHRQGEGTQYFGPGTRLLVL.

The chain couples TRBV7-9 to TRBJ2-7; 9 nucleotides line up with TRBD1. The germline V gene has CDR1 SEHNR and CDR2 FQNEAQ (reference sequence). The CDR3 has 13 residues. J was trimmed by 6 bases and V by 5 bases; bases with no gene match: 5. The CDR3 spells CASSRRTGAEQYF. For the CDR3, the DNA is TGTGCCAGCAGCCGGCGGACAGGGGCCGAGCAGTACTTC.

The CDR3 here is CASSPIRGVGVGNEQFF. Here the CDR3 DNA reads TGTGCCAGCAGCCCAATTCGTGGGGTAGGAGTGGGCAATGAGCAGTTCTTC. The chain carries TRBV7-9 and TRBJ2-1; no definite D call. The CDR3 contains 17 residues. Germline-derived CDR1 and CDR2 are SEHNR and FQNEAQ (reference sequence). With 5 bases removed from V and 6 bases from J, the gap between germline ends came to 23 bases.

The genes are TRBV15 and TRBJ2-7; D call uncertain. The germline V and J ends were trimmed by 3 bases and 7 bases, with 10 bases remaining between them. Germline CDR1 LNHNV, CDR2 YYDKDF (reference sequence). The CDR3 covers 12 residues. CDR3 DNA: TGTGCCACCAGCAGCCATGGGAATGAGCAGTACTTC. This codes for CATSSHGNEQYF.

The V and J genes are TRBV10-3 and TRBJ2-3; D possibly corresponds to TRBD1 (5 bases). V was clipped by 3 bases and J by 0 bases, with 10 bases between them. CDR1 ENHRY and CDR2 SYGVKD come from the germline V gene. This CDR3 is 15 amino acids long. CDR3 protein: CAISDGRASTDTQYF. CDR3 in DNA: TGTGCCATCAGTGACGGCAGGGCTAGCACAGATACGCAGTATTTT.

This clone was observed a few times. The rearrangement joins TRBV30 to TRBJ1-1; D gene unclear. The germline V gene encodes CDR1 GTSNPN and CDR2 SVGIG (reference sequence). The CDR3 contains 10 residues. Trimming removed 3 bases from V and 11 bases from J, with 10 bases in between. The CDR3 DNA reads as TGTGCCTGGAGCCGGATAGGGGCTTTCTTT. It specifies CAWSRIGAFF.

The chain uses TRBV27 and TRBJ2-5; 12 nucleotides agree with TRBD2. V trimming: 3 bases; J trimming: 4 bases; junction bases outside the gene matches: 3. This CDR3 is built from 15 residues. Germline CDR1 MNHEY, CDR2 SMNVEV (reference sequence). CDR3 sequence reads: CASSFLAGGPETQYF. CDR3 bases: TGTGCCAGCAGTTTCCTAGCGGGAGGGCCAGAGACCCAGTACTTC.

The genes are TRBV27 and TRBJ2-1; 10 positions match TRBD2. This CDR3 spans 14 amino acids. V shed 7 bases, J shed 9 bases, and the junction held 9 bases outside the gene matches. Germline V gene sequence: CDR1 MNHEY, CDR2 SMNVEV (reference sequence). CDR3 coding DNA: TGTGCCAGCACCCTAGCGGGAGCTTATGGTGAGCAGTTCTTC. It encodes CASTLAGAYGEQFF.

V is TRBV6-4 and J is TRBJ1-2; D unresolved. The CDR3 runs to 13 residues. Trimming stripped 4 bases from V and 8 bases from J, with 14 bases between. Germline CDR1 reads MRHNA; CDR2 reads SNTAGT. The CDR3, as DNA: TGTGCCAGCAGTGCCGACGGGTTAGGCGGCTACACCTTC. This codes for CASSADGLGGYTF.

The chain carries TRBV27 and TRBJ1-5; D unclear. Per the germline V gene, CDR1 is MNHEY and CDR2 is SMNVEV (reference sequence). This CDR3 is built from 13 residues. The V end was cut by 4 bases, the J end by 4 bases, with 8 bases between. CDR3: CASSYGRNQPQHF. The DNA of the CDR3 is TGTGCCAGCAGTTATGGCAGAAATCAGCCCCAGCATTTT.

This clone has a single count. The V call is TRBV7-9, the J call TRBJ1-1; D possibly corresponds to TRBD1 (6 bases). The CDR3 totals 15 residues. The germline V gene has CDR1 SEHNR and CDR2 FQNEAQ (reference sequence). V was shortened by 3 bases and J by 2 bases, with 13 bases between the two germline ends. DNA of the CDR3: TGTGCCAGCAGCTTCCTCCGGGACAAAAACACTGAAGCTTTCTTT. This encodes CASSFLRDKNTEAFF.

V is TRBV11-2 and J is TRBJ2-1; 8 bases map to TRBD2. This CDR3 is 16 amino acids long. Losses at the gene ends were 0 bases for V and 3 bases for J; bases not matched to a gene: 4. Germline CDR1 is SGHAT and CDR2 is FQNNGV. The CDR3 DNA is TGTGCCAGCAGCTTAGAGGCGGGGGGATACTACAATGAGCAGTTCTTC. Its protein product is CASSLEAGGYYNEQFF.

This sequence joins TRBV19 and TRBJ1-2, with 8 bases identical to TRBD1. V shed 7 bases, J shed 7 bases, and the junction held 8 bases outside the gene matches. The CDR3 consists of 13 residues. The germline V gene encodes CDR1 LNHDA and CDR2 SQIVND (reference sequence). CDR3 sequence: CASTIQGVGGYTF. Here the CDR3 DNA reads TGTGCCAGTACCATACAGGGGGTAGGTGGCTACACCTTC.

This clone was recorded a few times. The genes are TRBV2 and TRBJ1-6, with D possibly matching TRBD1 (5 bases). V lost 7 bases and J lost 2, with 12 bases in between. Germline CDR1 SNHLY, CDR2 FYNNEI. There are 15 residues in the CDR3. The DNA for the CDR3 is TGTGCCAGCACCGCCGGGGACGCCTATAATTCACCCCTCCACTTT. Its protein product is CASTAGDAYNSPLHF. Using reference TRBV2 and TRBJ1-6 for the parts outside the CDR3, the full variable domain is EPEVTQTPSHQVTQMGQEVILRCVPISNHLYFYWYRQILGQKVEFLVSFYNNEISEKSEIFDDQFSVERPDGSNFTLKIRSTKLEDSAMYFCASTAGDAYNSPLHFGNGTRLTVT.

The chain is built from TRBV7-9 and TRBJ1-1, with 7 nucleotides matching TRBD1. The CDR3 extends over 14 amino acids. The germline V gene has CDR1 SEHNR and CDR2 FQNEAQ (reference sequence). V shed 2 bases, J shed 6 bases, and the junction held 6 bases outside the gene matches. In DNA form, the CDR3 reads TGTGCCAGCAGCTTACAGGGGGTGGGGCCTGAAGCTTTCTTT. Protein sequence: CASSLQGVGPEAFF.

The genes are TRBV13 and TRBJ1-1; TRBD1 matches at 7 bases. CDR1 is PRHDT and CDR2 is FYEKMQ in the germline V gene (reference sequence). The CDR3 is 17 amino acids. J was trimmed by 0 bases and V by 4 bases; bases with no gene match: 11. CDR3 sequence: CASSSGEGADVNTEAFF. In nucleotides, the CDR3 is TGTGCCAGCAGCTCGGGGGAGGGGGCCGACGTGAACACTGAAGCTTTCTTT.

The rearrangement uses TRBV28 and TRBJ1-4, with D possibly matching TRBD1 (6 bases). This CDR3 is built from 14 residues. Looked up from germline, CDR1 is MDHEN and CDR2 is SYDVKM. Trimming took 3 bases from V and 8 from J, leaving 13 bases between them. DNA of the CDR3: TGTGCCAGCAGTTTCTTGGACAGAGGCGAAAAACTGTTTTTT. Its translation is CASSFLDRGEKLFF.

This sequence joins TRBV28 and TRBJ1-2; possible D gene TRBD1, 5 bases. From germline, CDR1 is MDHEN and CDR2 SYDVKM. The CDR3 totals 13 residues. Trimming pared 2 bases from V and 10 bases from J, leaving 14 bases between. The CDR3: CASSLRPPGLYTF. DNA for the CDR3: TGTGCCAGCAGTTTAAGACCACCAGGGCTCTACACCTTC.

This clone is a singleton in its sample. The chain joins TRBV6-4 to TRBJ2-6; 12 bases align to TRBD1. Per the germline V gene, CDR1 is MRHNA and CDR2 is SNTAGT. V trimming: 4 bases; J trimming: 0 bases; junction bases outside the gene matches: 7. The CDR3 has 19 residues. DNA for the CDR3: TGTGCCAGCAGTGTCCCGGGACAGGGGGCCTGCTCTGGGGCCAACGTCCTGACTTTC. It encodes CASSVPGQGACSGANVLTF.

The DNA for the CDR3 is TGTGCCAGCGGAAGCCCTTTTACCGCCTACGAGCAGTACTTC. Its translation is CASGSPFTAYEQYF. The rearrangement links TRBV7-8 to TRBJ2-7; D is ambiguous. Germline assignment: CDR1 SGHVS and CDR2 FQNEAQ. This CDR3 region has 14 residues. The germline V and J ends were trimmed by 8 bases and 2 bases, with 16 bases remaining between them. The variable domain in full, with the rest retrieved from reference TRBV7-8 and TRBJ2-7, is GAGVSQSPRYKVAKRGQDVALRCDPISGHVSLFWYQQALGQGPEFLTYFQNEAQLDKSGLPSDRFFAERPEGSVSTLKIQRTQQEDSAVYLCASGSPFTAYEQYFGPGTRLTVT.

CDR3 DNA: TGTGCCAGCAGCTTAGACGGAACACACTATGGCTACACCTTC. This encodes CASSLDGTHYGYTF. This sequence joins TRBV7-9 and TRBJ1-2; D is unclear. Trimming shortened V by 1 base and J by 3 bases, and 9 bases separated the two germline ends. CDR3 length equals 14 residues. Germline lookup yields CDR1 SEHNR and CDR2 FQNEAQ (reference sequence).

The chain employs TRBV2 and TRBJ2-5; 7 bases line up with TRBD1. The CDR3 loop spans 14 amino acids. Unmatched junction bases numbered 9, after V lost 6 bases and J lost 5 bases. The germline V gene has CDR1 SNHLY and CDR2 FYNNEI. The CDR3: CASSPDRARETQYF. CDR3 bases: TGTGCCAGCAGCCCCGACAGGGCCCGCGAGACCCAGTACTTC.

Comments on this clone: One junction end does not reproduce the germline sequence, and a read error may be involved. As DNA, the CDR3 is TGTGCCAGCAGCTTCGCAGGCGACGACAGGGGAAAGGACTTC. Encoded protein: CASSFAGDDRGKDF. The rearrangement joins TRBV5-6 to TRBJ2-7; TRBD1 aligns across 8 bases. CDR3 length equals 14 residues. The germline V gene encodes CDR1 SGHDT and CDR2 YYEEEE.

V gene TRBV9 combines with J gene TRBJ1-3; tentative D call: TRBD1 (6 bases). The CDR3 length is 18 residues. V was trimmed by 1 base and J by 1 base, leaving 18 bases between them. The germline gives CDR1 SGDLS, CDR2 YYNGEE. The CDR3 here is CASSVSPGQGTSGNTIYF. The CDR3 bases are TGTGCCAGCAGCGTATCTCCCGGGCAGGGGACTTCTGGAAACACCATATATTTT.

The chain links TRBV15 to TRBJ1-2; TRBD1 matches at 7 bases. CDR1 is LNHNV, CDR2 YYDKDF, per germline (reference sequence). The V gene end was trimmed by 3 bases and the J gene end by 5 bases; junction bases not matched to a gene: 9. The CDR3 totals 15 residues. CDR3 in DNA: TGTGCCACCAGCAGGGAACAGGGGAGGCGGTATGGCTACACCTTC. Translated, it gives CATSREQGRRYGYTF.

The chain recombines TRBV20-1 with TRBJ2-1, with D possibly TRBD2 on 5 matching bases. Germline V lookup: CDR1 DFQATT, CDR2 SNEGSKA (reference sequence). This CDR3 contains 14 residues. Trimming took off 3 bases at V and 0 bases at J, with 9 bases between the two ends. The CDR3 bases are TGCAGTGCTAGTCGCGGGCCCTCCTACAATGAGCAGTTCTTC. It specifies CSASRGPSYNEQFF.

The V and J genes are TRBV7-3 and TRBJ1-1; 7 bases are a match to TRBD1. V lost 4 bases and J lost 4; bases outside the gene matches: 3. The germline V gene encodes CDR1 SGHTA and CDR2 FQGTGA. The CDR3 is 13 residues long. The CDR3: CASSSSGGTEAFF. The CDR3 DNA reads as TGTGCCAGCAGCTCATCAGGGGGCACTGAAGCTTTCTTT.

The chain is built from TRBV19 and TRBJ1-4; perhaps TRBD1 as D (5 bases). V dropped 5 bases and J dropped 3 bases, with 16 bases sitting between them. CDR1 LNHDA and CDR2 SQIVND come from the germline V gene (reference sequence). This CDR3 comprises 16 residues. CDR3: CASSALSGMPNEKLFF. The DNA for the CDR3 is TGTGCCAGTAGTGCCCTCTCAGGGATGCCTAATGAAAAACTGTTTTTT.

The chain combines TRBV29-1 with TRBJ2-3; D is undetermined. V shed 4 bases and J shed 6 bases, with 14 bases lying between them. The CDR3 is 13 amino acids. The germline gives CDR1 SQVTM, CDR2 ANQGSEA. The CDR3 bases are TGCAGCGTTGCTACTGGTCTCCGGGATACGCAGTATTTT. Translation: CSVATGLRDTQYF.

The rearrangement joins TRBV7-2 to TRBJ2-1, with TRBD2 matching 8 bases. The CDR3 sequence is 16 residues long. CDR1 and CDR2 from the germline V gene are SGHTA and FQGNSA. J gave up 8 bases and V 2 bases, and 11 bases lay outside the gene matches. The CDR3: CASSLLRSGGLYEQFF. The CDR3 region has the DNA TGTGCCAGCAGCTTACTCCGGAGCGGGGGTCTGTATGAGCAGTTCTTC.

The V gene is TRBV18, the J gene TRBJ2-6, with 16 bases aligning to TRBD2. This CDR3 region has 21 residues. Germline values: CDR1 KGHSH, CDR2 LQKENI. The trim removed 3 bases at V and 0 bases at J, leaving 8 bases unmatched. The CDR3 loop is CASSPLGLAGGPSSGANVLTF. DNA of the CDR3: TGTGCCAGCTCACCTCTGGGACTAGCGGGAGGGCCGAGCTCTGGGGCCAACGTCCTGACTTTC.